Presented here are 32 T cell receptor beta chains from one specimen sequenced in a study of CD8 T cells in ankylosing spondylitis (dated by TCRdb to about 2017). The library was built by means of 5' RACE. This sample was sequenced with an Illumina HiSeq 2500. The public reads were reanalyzed by TCRdb: fastp trimming at Q25, MiXCR alignment, in-frame beta chains only. Each entry merges the rows of one CDR3 protein and shows their most common DNA and genes. The sample contains fewer than 400,000 distinct CDR3 sequences, around 7.6% of them found a single time. About 15% of the sample rests with the top ten. Their target antigens are unknown. Study-level results and caveats: A TCR beta motif of 7 or 8 highly homologous amino acid variants appeared characteristic of blood from ankylosing spondylitis patients.

The sequencing input was blood, either unsorted or a sorted T cell fraction (not recorded which). Source of these receptors: a male donor with ankylosing spondylitis.

This clonotype was counted between two and nine times. V usage is TRBV29-1 and J usage is TRBJ2-2, with TRBD2 identical over 7 bases. The V gene end was trimmed by 3 bases and the J gene end by 2 bases; junction bases not matched to a gene: 3. The CDR3 is 14 amino acids. CDR1 is SQVTM and CDR2 is ANQGSEA in the germline V gene. CDR3 nucleotide sequence: TGCAGCGTTGAGGGGGGGGGTAACACCGGGGAGCTGTTTTTT. Its translation is CSVEGGGNTGELFF.

This chain links TRBV6-1 with TRBJ2-7, with D possibly matching TRBD2 (6 bases). The CDR3 covers 14 residues. Trimming pared 6 bases from V and 1 base from J, leaving 13 bases between. Germline V gene lookup returns CDR1 MNHNS and CDR2 SASEGT. The CDR3 protein is CASRDAGRSYEQYF. For the CDR3, the DNA is TGTGCCAGCAGGGACGCGGGGAGATCCTACGAGCAGTACTTC.

The chain is built from TRBV20-1 and TRBJ2-2; tentatively, D is TRBD1 (6 bases). Germline V gene lookup returns CDR1 DFQATT and CDR2 SNEGSKA (reference sequence). V lost 7 bases and J 6 bases, leaving 18 bases between the germline ends. The CDR3 is 14 residues long. Here the CDR3 DNA reads TGCAGTGTAGCTAATCAGGGGATCCCCGGGGAGCTGTTTTTT. Translating it yields CSVANQGIPGELFF.

This clonotype came up a few times. The rearrangement uses TRBV6-5 and TRBJ2-2; 9 bases agree with TRBD2. Germline CDR1 and CDR2: MNHEY and SVGAGI. This CDR3 comprises 17 residues. V dropped 2 bases and J dropped 1; count of bases not matched to a gene: 5. CDR3 in DNA: TGTGCCAGCAGTTACCAGCGGGAGGTTCGGAACACCGGGGAGCTGTTTTTT. Translated: CASSYQREVRNTGELFF.

CDR3: CASSVNQGYEQYF. Written as DNA, the CDR3 is TGTGCCAGCAGCGTAAACCAGGGTTACGAGCAGTACTTC. The chain recombines TRBV9 with TRBJ2-7; the D gene is possibly TRBD1 (5 bases). V was shortened by 1 base and J by 4 bases, with 9 bases between the two germline ends. This CDR3 is 13 amino acids long. Germline V gene lookup returns CDR1 SGDLS and CDR2 YYNGEE.

The CDR3 reads CASSPDLRSGELFF. In nucleotides, the CDR3 is TGTGCCAGCTCACCGGACCTCCGTTCCGGGGAGCTGTTTTTT. The chain links TRBV18 to TRBJ2-2; D gene uncertain. V shed 3 bases and J shed 6 bases, with 11 bases lying between them. This CDR3 is built from 14 residues. Germline CDR1 and CDR2: KGHSH and LQKENI.

Only a few counts were recorded for this clonotype. J is TRBJ1-1 and V is TRBV3-1; TRBD1 might be the D (5 bases). The CDR3 loop spans 14 amino acids. Germline V gene sequence: CDR1 LGHDT, CDR2 YNNKEL (reference sequence). Trimming removed 4 bases from V and 5 bases from J, with 14 bases in between. For the CDR3, the DNA is TGTGCCAGCAGCCCCGCCGCGGGGGGAACTGAAGCTTTCTTT. Residues: CASSPAAGGTEAFF.

The chain combines TRBV19 with TRBJ1-3; the D gene is possibly TRBD1 (5 bases). V lost 6 bases, J lost 0 bases, and 15 bases lay in between. This CDR3 has 16 residues. The germline V gene has CDR1 LNHDA and CDR2 SQIVND (reference sequence). The CDR3 reads CASRPYRGDSGNTIYF. Here the CDR3 DNA reads TGTGCCAGTAGACCTTACCGGGGGGACTCTGGAAACACCATATATTTT.

This clonotype was seen ten or more times. Here the CDR3 DNA reads TGTGCCAGCAGCCCCCGGACTAGCGTGGCCTACAATGAGCAGTTCTTC. Translated: CASSPRTSVAYNEQFF. The J gene is TRBJ2-1, the V gene TRBV9; TRBD2 aligns across 9 bases. The CDR3 is 16 amino acids. Germline V CDR1 and CDR2: SGDLS, YYNGEE. J gave up 2 bases and V 4 bases, and 7 bases lay outside the gene matches.

This clonotype was seen repeatedly, ten times or more. The J gene is TRBJ2-5, the V gene TRBV20-1; the match to TRBD1 covers 7 bases. Germline CDR1 DFQATT, CDR2 SNEGSKA (reference sequence). V lost 0 bases, J lost 2 bases, and 6 bases stayed unmatched. The CDR3 is made up of 15 amino acids. CDR3 sequence: CSAREPDRVQETQYF. CDR3 DNA sequence: TGCAGTGCTAGAGAACCAGACAGGGTTCAAGAGACCCAGTACTTC.

The gene calls are TRBV7-9 and TRBJ1-1; TRBD1 is a possible D gene (5 bases). Germline loops: CDR1 SEHNR, CDR2 FQNEAQ (reference sequence). V lost 4 bases and J lost 5, with 11 bases in between. The length of the CDR3 is 13 residues. CDR3 sequence: CASSYQGRTEAFF. In nucleotides, the CDR3 is TGTGCCAGCAGCTACCAGGGACGGACTGAAGCTTTCTTT.

This clonotype was counted only a few times. The chain links TRBV9 to TRBJ2-5, with a tentative D call TRBD1 (6 bases). Germline V gene lookup returns CDR1 SGDLS and CDR2 YYNGEE. CDR3 length equals 15 residues. V was cut by 3 bases and J by 2 bases, with 14 bases left in between. This CDR3 is CASSASLGAQETQYF. DNA of the CDR3: TGTGCCAGCAGCGCCAGTCTGGGGGCTCAAGAGACCCAGTACTTC.

This clonotype occurred a few times. The chain employs TRBV7-6 and TRBJ2-5; no definite D call. Germline CDR1 SGHVS, CDR2 FNYEAQ. The CDR3 extends over 12 amino acids. With 6 bases removed from V and 5 bases from J, the gap between germline ends came to 10 bases. As DNA, the CDR3 is TGTGCCAGCAGGAGACCTATGGAGACCCAGTACTTC. Its translation is CASRRPMETQYF.

This clonotype was observed a handful of times. The V call is TRBV28, the J call TRBJ2-1; 14 nucleotides line up with TRBD2. V shed 5 bases, J shed 2 bases, and the junction held 5 bases outside the gene matches. CDR3 length equals 17 residues. Germline assignment: CDR1 MDHEN and CDR2 SYDVKM. In DNA form, the CDR3 reads TGTGCCAGCAGTGGGACTAGCGGGAGACGGGCCTACAATGAGCAGTTCTTC. Its protein is CASSGTSGRRAYNEQFF.

The chain's CDR3 is CASSLKRLPTYEQYF. The CDR3 nucleotides are TGTGCCAGCAGTTTAAAAAGACTTCCCACCTACGAGCAGTACTTC. V gene TRBV28 combines with J gene TRBJ2-7; D not resolved. Germline-derived CDR1 and CDR2 are MDHEN and SYDVKM. The V gene lost 2 bases and the J gene lost 2 bases, with 13 bases spanning the gap. This CDR3 region has 15 residues.

At least ten counts were recorded for this clonotype. CDR3 sequence reads: CASSLHGLEQYF. CDR3 in DNA: TGTGCCAGCAGCCTCCATGGGCTCGAGCAGTACTTC. The chain is built from TRBV7-9 and TRBJ2-7; D is unresolved. V gave up 5 bases and J gave up 6 bases, with 11 bases separating them. From germline, CDR1 is SEHNR and CDR2 FQNEAQ (reference sequence). The CDR3 length is 12 residues.

This clonotype was seen only a few times. The rearrangement links TRBV9 to TRBJ2-1, with D possibly matching TRBD2 (6 bases). The CDR3 totals 15 residues. Trimming removed 2 bases at V and 4 bases at J, with 13 bases between. The germline V gene has CDR1 SGDLS and CDR2 YYNGEE. The CDR3 nucleotides are TGTGCCAGCAGCGTTGGGGGACTGGGATACAATGAGCAGTTCTTC. Amino acid sequence: CASSVGGLGYNEQFF.

In its sample, this clonotype was seen a few times. The chain links TRBV7-9 to TRBJ2-7; D may be TRBD1 (5 bases). The length of the CDR3 is 15 residues. Between the trimmed V and J ends, which lost 8 bases and 2 bases, there was a span of 19 bases. Germline-derived CDR1 and CDR2 are SEHNR and FQNEAQ (reference sequence). CDR3 nucleotides: TGTGCCAGCCCTCACCCCTTACAGGACACCTACGAGCAGTACTTC. It specifies CASPHPLQDTYEQYF. The variable domain in full, with the rest retrieved from reference TRBV7-9 and TRBJ2-7, is DTGVSQNPRHKITKRGQNVTFRCDPISEHNRLYWYRQTLGQGPEFLTYFQNEAQLEKSRLLSDRFSAERPKGSFSTLEIQRTEQGDSAMYLCASPHPLQDTYEQYFGPGTRLTVT.

This clonotype was observed at least ten times. The V call is TRBV20-1, the J call TRBJ1-1, with D perhaps TRBD1 (6 bases). The V gene lost 2 bases and the J gene lost 11 bases, with 21 bases spanning the gap. There are 14 residues in the CDR3. CDR1 is DFQATT and CDR2 is SNEGSKA in the germline V gene (reference sequence). CDR3: CSARQDRDTFLAFF. CDR3 nucleotide sequence: TGCAGTGCTAGACAGGACCGGGACACCTTTTTGGCTTTCTTT.

This clonotype has at least ten counts. The gene calls are TRBV7-2 and TRBJ2-1, with TRBD2 matching 9 bases. CDR1 SGHTA and CDR2 FQGNSA come from the germline V gene. CDR3 length equals 14 residues. The trim removed 5 bases at V and 7 bases at J, leaving 6 bases unmatched. The CDR3 DNA reads TGTGCCAGCAGCATCCTGACTAGCGGAAATGAGCAGTTCTTC. Its protein is CASSILTSGNEQFF.

This clonotype was counted a few times. The chain is built from TRBV20-1 and TRBJ1-2, with 10 positions matching TRBD1. The CDR3 is made up of 12 amino acids. Germline CDR1 reads DFQATT; CDR2 reads SNEGSKA (reference sequence). Trimming at V came to 6 bases and at J to 3 bases, leaving 1 base not matched to a gene. The CDR3 DNA reads as TGCAGTGCCGGACAGGGGGACTATGGCTACACCTTC. Translated: CSAGQGDYGYTF.

This clonotype appeared a few times. This chain links TRBV5-1 with TRBJ2-2; 7 nucleotides match TRBD1. Trimming cost V 2 bases and J 0 bases; bases outside gene matches: 1. Germline lookup yields CDR1 SGHRS and CDR2 YFSETQ. This CDR3 contains 15 residues. The CDR3 region is CASSFDRANTGELFF. In DNA form, the CDR3 reads TGCGCCAGCAGCTTTGACAGGGCGAACACCGGGGAGCTGTTTTTT.

This clonotype was observed at least ten times. CDR3: CASSLDWTDTQYF. For the CDR3, the DNA is TGTGCCAGCAGCTTAGATTGGACAGATACGCAGTATTTT. V is TRBV7-2 and J is TRBJ2-3; D is unresolved. Trimming shortened V by 1 base and J by 3 bases, and 5 bases separated the two germline ends. The CDR3 covers 13 residues. CDR1 is SGHTA and CDR2 is FQGNSA in the germline V gene.

DNA for the CDR3: TGTGCCAGCAGCTTAGATCCGGGGTTGTACGGGAGAGAGACCCAGTACTTC. It encodes CASSLDPGLYGRETQYF. J is TRBJ2-5 and V is TRBV11-2; the D gene is possibly TRBD2 (6 bases). Trimming stripped 0 bases from V and 4 bases from J, with 18 bases between. From germline, CDR1 is SGHAT and CDR2 FQNNGV. This CDR3 contains 17 residues.

The chain joins TRBV7-2 to TRBJ2-7; D not resolved. CDR1 and CDR2 (germline): SGHTA, FQGNSA. There are 14 residues in the CDR3. Deletions cut 1 base from V and 5 bases from J, with 12 bases between. CDR3 sequence (DNA): TGTGCCAGCAGCTTAGGGGGTGATCTCCACGAGCAGTACTTC. Protein sequence: CASSLGGDLHEQYF.

This clonotype was seen ten or more times. The chain recombines TRBV5-1 with TRBJ2-1; 7 bases are shared with TRBD2. Germline V CDR1 and CDR2: SGHRS, YFSETQ. The CDR3 has 16 residues. Trimming took 4 bases from V and 1 from J; bases not matched to a gene: 8. CDR3 bases: TGCGCCAGCAGCACGCCTAGCGGAGGTTCCTACAATGAGCAGTTCTTC. It yields the protein CASSTPSGGSYNEQFF.

This clonotype was detected ten times or more. The rearrangement uses TRBV5-1 and TRBJ2-7; weak D call: TRBD1 (6 bases). Trimming cost V 4 bases and J 2 bases, with 13 bases left between them. Germline-derived CDR1 and CDR2 are SGHRS and YFSETQ. The CDR3 consists of 14 residues. CDR3: CASSPQGSTYEQYF. DNA of the CDR3: TGCGCCAGCAGCCCGCAGGGGTCTACCTACGAGCAGTACTTC.

The V and J genes are TRBV19 and TRBJ2-1; 12 bases are shared with TRBD2. Trimming removed 4 bases from V and 12 bases from J; junction bases left unmatched: 13. The CDR3 runs to 16 residues. Looked up from germline, CDR1 is LNHDA and CDR2 is SQIVND (reference sequence). DNA for the CDR3: TGTGCCAGTAGTAAACCGCTAGCGGGAGGGTGGGTAGGGCAGTTCTTC. This sequence encodes CASSKPLAGGWVGQFF.

V usage is TRBV6-2 or TRBV6-3 and J usage is TRBJ2-2; tentatively, D is TRBD2 (5 bases). Between the trimmed V and J ends, which lost 2 bases and 2 bases, there was a span of 6 bases. CDR1 and CDR2 (germline): MNHEY, SVGEGT. CDR3 length: 14 residues. This chain's CDR3 is CASSYRTNTGELFF. The CDR3 DNA reads TGTGCCAGCAGTTACAGGACTAACACCGGGGAGCTGTTTTTT.

This clonotype has just a few counts. J is TRBJ1-2 and V is TRBV7-8; no clear D gene. The V end was cut by 0 bases, the J end by 4 bases, with 9 bases between. CDR1 is SGHVS and CDR2 is FQNEAQ in the germline V gene. The CDR3 has 14 residues. This chain's CDR3 is CASSLASSSYGYTF. The CDR3 DNA reads TGTGCCAGCAGCTTAGCGTCATCCTCCTATGGCTACACCTTC.

The rearrangement links TRBV9 to TRBJ2-7, with 16 bases fitting TRBD2. Trimming cost V 7 bases and J 2 bases; bases outside gene matches: 3. Germline CDR1 and CDR2: SGDLS and YYNGEE. The CDR3 runs to 15 residues. The CDR3 region has the DNA TGTGCCAGCCCAGGGACTAGCGGGAGGGCCTACGAGCAGTACTTC. It codes for CASPGTSGRAYEQYF.

The V gene is TRBV29-1, the J gene TRBJ2-1; D is perhaps TRBD1 (6 bases). Germline V CDR1 and CDR2: SQVTM, ANQGSEA. The germline V and J ends were trimmed by 0 bases and 7 bases, with 7 bases remaining between them. This CDR3 is built from 12 residues. The CDR3 loop is CSVEERGNEQFF. The CDR3 nucleotides are TGCAGCGTTGAAGAAAGGGGGAATGAGCAGTTCTTC.